What follows are 27 T cell receptor beta chains derived from one specimen sequenced in a study of Graves' ophthalmopathy and Graves' hyperthyroidism. Amplification from RNA transcripts yielded the TCR beta CDR3 regions. First-round RT-PCR relied on HTBI primers, and a second-round multiplex PCR came next. TCRdb fed the multiplex PCR reads into MiXCR, producing one record per CDR3 protein. The data hold over 450,000 distinct CDR3 sequences, with approximately 15% observed a single time. Sequenced sample: blood. These receptor sequences come from a woman in her 30s with Graves' ophthalmopathy.

This clonotype has at least ten counts. The J gene is TRBJ2-5, the V gene TRBV29-1, with 8 bases matching TRBD2. The germline V gene encodes CDR1 SQVTM and CDR2 ANQGSEA. The CDR3 loop spans 17 amino acids. The ends lost 6 bases at V and 4 bases at J; junction bases unmatched: 19. The CDR3 DNA reads as TGCAGCGTCGTAAGCGGGAGTAGGGACTTATCTGTAGAGACCCAGTACTTC. It yields the protein CSVVSGSRDLSVETQYF.

This clonotype was detected ten times or more. V usage is TRBV6-5 and J usage is TRBJ1-2; no firm D call. Germline CDR1 is MNHEY and CDR2 is SVGAGI. This CDR3 spans 13 amino acids. V gave up 4 bases and J gave up 7 bases, with 13 bases separating them. CDR3 nucleotide sequence: TGTGCCAGCAGTTCCCACCCGGAGGGTGGCTACACCTTC. Translation: CASSSHPEGGYTF.

This clonotype showed up many times. V gene TRBV7-9 combines with J gene TRBJ2-5; D tentatively fits TRBD1 or TRBD2 (5 bases each). Germline CDR1 and CDR2: SEHNR and FQNEAQ (reference sequence). CDR3 length equals 15 residues. V gave up 5 bases and J gave up 5 bases, with 18 bases separating them. In nucleotides, the CDR3 is TGTGCCAGCAGCGTAGGGACGACGACCCCCGAGACCCAGTACTTC. It codes for CASSVGTTTPETQYF. Complete variable domain (other parts from reference TRBV7-9 and TRBJ2-5): DTGVSQNPRHKITKRGQNVTFRCDPISEHNRLYWYRQTLGQGPEFLTYFQNEAQLEKSRLLSDRFSAERPKGSFSTLEIQRTEQGDSAMYLCASSVGTTTPETQYFGPGTRLLVL.

This clonotype was seen ten or more times. The junction and the germline gene differ at one end; a read error may be behind it. This chain uses TRBV27 with TRBJ2-5; D may be TRBD1 or TRBD2 (5 bases each). CDR3 length: 15 residues. CDR1 MNHEY and CDR2 SMNVEV come from the germline V gene (reference sequence). In DNA, the CDR3 is TGTACCAGCAGTTTATCGATGGGGGTCCGGGAGACCCAGTACTTC. Residues: CTSSLSMGVRETQYF.

This clonotype was observed many times. This chain connects TRBV12-3 or TRBV12-4 to TRBJ2-5; 9 nucleotides align to TRBD2. After removal of 1 base from V and 5 bases from J, the junction contained 8 bases not matched to a gene. CDR3 size: 16 residues. CDR3 nucleotide sequence: TGTGCCAGCAGTTTAGGGTTTAGCGGGAGCAGGGAGACCCAGTACTTC. The encoded protein is CASSLGFSGSRETQYF.

This chain joins TRBV20-1 and TRBJ2-1; D might be TRBD1 (6 bases). The CDR3 loop spans 14 amino acids. V lost 3 bases to trimming and J lost 4 bases, with 13 bases between them. Germline-derived CDR1 and CDR2 are DFQATT and SNEGSKA (reference sequence). The CDR3 DNA follows: TGCAGTGCTAGTTTCAGGGGATCTTACAATGAGCAGTTCTTC. Its translation is CSASFRGSYNEQFF.

A note on this clonotype: This sequence may be a read error, since a much larger clone differs from it by one base. Lacking the conserved final phenylalanine or tryptophan, this CDR3 likely reflects a read error. V and J are TRBV5-1 and TRBJ2-2; tentatively, D is TRBD1 or TRBD2 (5 bases each). Trimming pared 1 base from V and 0 bases from J, leaving 10 bases between. This CDR3 contains 16 residues. CDR1 is SGHRS and CDR2 is YFSETQ in the germline V gene. DNA of the CDR3: TGCGCCAGCAGCTTGAGGGGCGGGCCGAACACCGGGGAGCTGTTTCTT. Its translation: CASSLRGGPNTGELFL.

This clonotype has more than one count but fewer than ten. V gene TRBV28 combines with J gene TRBJ2-7, with 10 bases matching TRBD1. CDR3 length: 15 amino acids. J lost 4 bases, V lost 4 bases, and 7 bases had no gene match. Per germline, CDR1 MDHEN and CDR2 SYDVKM. This CDR3 is CASSSDRDRGYEQYF. Here the CDR3 DNA reads TGTGCCAGCAGTTCGGACCGGGACAGGGGATACGAGCAGTACTTC.

This clonotype was observed once. This chain uses TRBV6-5 with TRBJ2-7; TRBD1 might be the D (5 bases). The CDR3 consists of 15 residues. The V and J ends lost 0 bases and 5 bases respectively, with 14 bases between them. In germline, CDR1 is MNHEY, CDR2 SVGAGI. DNA for the CDR3: TGTGCCAGCAGTTACTCGAACAGGCCACCGAACGAGCAGTACTTC. Its translation is CASSYSNRPPNEQYF.

This clonotype has just a few counts. The V gene is TRBV29-1, the J gene TRBJ1-1; no clear D. CDR1 SQVTM and CDR2 ANQGSEA come from the germline V gene. CDR3 length: 12 amino acids. V gave up 7 bases and J gave up 1 base, with 10 bases separating them. This CDR3 is CSARPGNTEAFF. The CDR3 nucleotides are TGCAGCGCCCGCCCCGGGAACACTGAAGCTTTCTTT.

This clonotype was seen just once. The chain is built from TRBV27 and TRBJ1-1; tentatively, D is TRBD1 (5 bases). Germline CDR1 MNHEY, CDR2 SMNVEV (reference sequence). Trimming left V 6 bases short and J 5 bases short, with 19 bases between. The CDR3 sequence is 15 residues long. CDR3 residues: CASSILDRGNTEAFF. CDR3 in DNA: TGTGCCAGCAGCATACTCGACCGGGGCAATACTGAAGCTTTCTTT.

This clonotype was seen a single time. A single base separates this from a much larger clone, so it may be a read error. The genes are TRBV20-1 and TRBJ1-1, with D unresolved. This CDR3 is built from 14 residues. Per germline, CDR1 DFQATT and CDR2 SNEGSKA (reference sequence). This CDR3 reads CSARGTSPGPEACF. The CDR3 bases are TGCAGTGCTAGGGGAACAAGTCCCGGCCCTGAAGCTTGCTTT.

This clonotype was observed many times. The chain combines TRBV20-1 with TRBJ2-7; 7 bases are a match to TRBD2. This CDR3 has 13 amino acids. Germline V CDR1 and CDR2: DFQATT, SNEGSKA (reference sequence). The V gene end was trimmed by 6 bases and the J gene end by 3 bases; junction bases not matched to a gene: 8. CDR3 region: CSAPGGGIYEQYF. DNA of the CDR3: TGCAGTGCCCCAGGCGGGGGTATCTACGAGCAGTACTTC.

The rearrangement uses TRBV7-2 and TRBJ2-1, with D hard to call. Germline V lookup: CDR1 SGHTA, CDR2 FQGNSA. The CDR3 extends over 13 amino acids. With 5 bases removed from V and 7 bases from J, the gap between germline ends came to 12 bases. CDR3 sequence reads: CASSLYGVNEQFF. CDR3 nucleotides: TGTGCCAGCAGCCTCTACGGAGTGAATGAGCAGTTCTTC.

This clonotype has a count of ten or more. This rearrangement joins TRBV20-1 to TRBJ2-5; 12 positions match TRBD2. Germline lookup yields CDR1 DFQATT and CDR2 SNEGSKA (reference sequence). The CDR3 is made up of 15 amino acids. Germline trimming cut 3 bases from V and 5 bases from J; bases unmatched to any gene: 7. CDR3 nucleotide sequence: TGCAGTGCTAGGTCTAGCGGGAGGGCCGACGAGACCCAGTACTTC. Protein sequence: CSARSSGRADETQYF.

This clonotype was seen many times. The V call is TRBV7-9, the J call TRBJ1-1; 8 nucleotides align to TRBD1. The V and J ends lost 5 bases and 5 bases, in that order; junction bases with no gene match: 7. This CDR3 has 14 amino acids. CDR1 is SEHNR and CDR2 is FQNEAQ in the germline V gene (reference sequence). The CDR3 here is CASSQTGGGTEAFF. The CDR3 coding sequence is TGTGCCAGCAGCCAAACAGGGGGAGGAACTGAAGCTTTCTTT.

At least ten counts were recorded for this clonotype. The rearrangement joins TRBV12-3 or TRBV12-4 to TRBJ2-5; tentatively, D is TRBD1 (6 bases). V lost 1 base and J 3 bases, leaving 12 bases between the germline ends. This CDR3 region has 15 residues. This CDR3 reads CASSLGGGPKETQYF. CDR3 coding DNA: TGTGCCAGCAGTTTAGGAGGGGGACCGAAAGAGACCCAGTACTTC.

This clonotype has ten or more counts. CDR3 protein: CSARDYPPQTQYF. CDR3 nucleotides: TGCAGTGCTAGAGATTATCCCCCCCAGACCCAGTACTTC. V and J are TRBV20-1 and TRBJ2-5; D uncertain. This CDR3 is 13 amino acids long. V lost 0 bases, J lost 6 bases, and 11 bases lay in between. Germline assignment: CDR1 DFQATT and CDR2 SNEGSKA (reference sequence).

This clonotype was counted many times. The rearrangement uses TRBV20-1 and TRBJ1-1, with D unclear. The ends were cut back, 0 bases at V and 6 bases at J, with 20 bases in the middle. This CDR3 contains 16 residues. The germline V gene has CDR1 DFQATT and CDR2 SNEGSKA (reference sequence). The CDR3 nucleotides are TGCAGTGCTAGAGATCGAGCGGACGGTCAAACGGCTGAAGCTTTCTTT. Residues: CSARDRADGQTAEAFF.

The rearrangement joins TRBV7-2 to TRBJ1-6, with TRBD1 as a possible D gene (5 bases). V dropped 3 bases and J dropped 9 bases, with 18 bases sitting between them. CDR3 length: 16 amino acids. CDR1 SGHTA and CDR2 FQGNSA come from the germline V gene. The CDR3 region has the DNA TGTGCCAGCAGCTTGGGGGTGAGGACTTCGGGTTCACCCCTCCACTTT. It translates to CASSLGVRTSGSPLHF.

This clonotype was picked up many times. V gene TRBV6-2 or TRBV6-3 combines with J gene TRBJ2-7, with D possibly matching TRBD1 (6 bases). CDR3 length: 18 residues. Germline CDR1 MNHEY, CDR2 SVGEGT. Trimming removed 1 base at V and 5 bases at J, with 24 bases between. CDR3 DNA: TGTGCCAGCAGTTACTACCGCGCCCGGGACACGGCTACCGACGAGCAGTACTTC. This gives the protein CASSYYRARDTATDEQYF.

This clonotype appeared many times. The chain is built from TRBV5-6 and TRBJ1-2; D may be TRBD1 (5 bases). Trimming removed 1 base from V and 8 bases from J, with 18 bases in between. The CDR3 runs to 15 residues. Looked up from germline, CDR1 is SGHDT and CDR2 is YYEEEE. The CDR3 DNA is TGTGCCAGCAGCTTGTTAGGCCTCCGGGGGATCGGCTACACCTTC. This encodes CASSLLGLRGIGYTF.

V and J are TRBV7-3 and TRBJ2-5, with 7 positions matching TRBD1. The CDR3 runs 15 residues. Germline lookup yields CDR1 SGHTA and CDR2 FQGTGA. The V gene end was trimmed by 5 bases and the J gene end by 5 bases; junction bases not matched to a gene: 11. DNA for the CDR3: TGTGCCAGCAGCCCCCGGGACAGCGGAAGGGAGACCCAGTACTTC. The encoded protein is CASSPRDSGRETQYF.

This clonotype was seen repeatedly, ten times or more. The chain joins TRBV12-3 or TRBV12-4 to TRBJ1-2; D unclear. Trimming shortened V by 3 bases and J by 4 bases, and 6 bases separated the two germline ends. This CDR3 comprises 12 residues. Here the CDR3 reads CASSLLGYGYTF. CDR3 DNA: TGTGCCAGCAGTTTGCTGGGCTATGGCTACACCTTC.

This clonotype was seen many times. V usage is TRBV6-5 and J usage is TRBJ2-5; possibly TRBD1 for D (5 bases). The CDR3 consists of 14 residues. Looked up from germline, CDR1 is MNHEY and CDR2 is SVGAGI. V lost 3 bases and J lost 3, with 11 bases in between. The CDR3 is CASSYRTSKETQYF. CDR3 coding DNA: TGTGCCAGCAGTTATCGGACATCTAAAGAGACCCAGTACTTC.

There are many counts of this clonotype. DNA of the CDR3: TGTGCCAGTAGGGCGCCATCTCAGCCCCAGCATTTT. Its translation is CASRAPSQPQHF. V is TRBV19 and J is TRBJ1-5; D is ambiguous. Germline V gene lookup returns CDR1 LNHDA and CDR2 SQIVND (reference sequence). The CDR3 is 12 residues long. V was trimmed by 6 bases and J by 6 bases, leaving 9 bases between them.

In this sample, this clonotype turned up many times. The V and J genes are TRBV2 and TRBJ2-7; TRBD1 matches 7 bases. The CDR3 spans 14 residues. Trimming removed 4 bases from V and 3 bases from J; junction bases left unmatched: 6. Germline V gene data show CDR1 as SNHLY and CDR2 as FYNNEI. Here the CDR3 reads CASSARGQSYEQYF. The CDR3 bases are TGTGCCAGCAGTGCCAGGGGACAGAGCTACGAGCAGTACTTC. Variable domain in full (rest from reference TRBV2 and TRBJ2-7): EPEVTQTPSHQVTQMGQEVILRCVPISNHLYFYWYRQILGQKVEFLVSFYNNEISEKSEIFDDQFSVERPDGSNFTLKIRSTKLEDSAMYFCASSARGQSYEQYFGPGTRLTVT.